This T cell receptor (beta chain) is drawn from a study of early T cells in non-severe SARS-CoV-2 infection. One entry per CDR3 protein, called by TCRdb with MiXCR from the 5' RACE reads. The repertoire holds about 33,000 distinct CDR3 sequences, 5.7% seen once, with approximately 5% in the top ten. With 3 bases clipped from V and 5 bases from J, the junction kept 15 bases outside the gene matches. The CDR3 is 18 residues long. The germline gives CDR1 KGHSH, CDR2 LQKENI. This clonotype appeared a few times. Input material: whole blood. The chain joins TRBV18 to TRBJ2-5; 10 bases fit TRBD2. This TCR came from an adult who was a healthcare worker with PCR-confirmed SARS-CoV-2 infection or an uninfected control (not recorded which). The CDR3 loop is CASSPFLAGVVGVETQYF. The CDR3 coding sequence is TGTGCCAGCTCACCGTTCCTAGCGGGAGTGGTCGGCGTGGAGACCCAGTACTTC.